The 2 T cell receptor beta chains below all came from one sample that was sequenced in a study of cytomegalovirus exposure and HLA in healthy donors. 60 Vbeta and 13 Jbeta primers were used in PCR. Assay used: immunoSEQ multiplex PCR; TCRdb lists only in-frame clones, some missing. The data contain 100,000 to 150,000 clones, over 70% of them singletons. Sequencing was done on a sample of PBMCs. The receptor set was obtained from a female donor in good health and CMV-seronegative.

A single count supports this clone. The chain carries TRBV2 and TRBJ2-1, with TRBD2 identical over 9 bases. This CDR3 comprises 15 residues. CDR1 is SNHLY, CDR2 FYNNEI, per germline. V lost 6 bases to trimming and J lost 6 bases; unmatched junction nucleotides: 9. The DNA for the CDR3 is TGTGCCAGCAGAGGCGGGGGGGCGGGTTTCAATGAGCAGTTCTTC. It specifies CASRGGGAGFNEQFF.

This clone was observed once. This chain joins TRBV30 and TRBJ1-6, with 7 positions matching TRBD1. With 0 bases clipped from V and 4 bases from J, the junction kept 9 bases outside the gene matches. CDR3 length: 17 amino acids. Looked up from germline, CDR1 is GTSNPN and CDR2 is SVGIG (reference sequence). The CDR3: CAWSVRGTAKYNSPLHF. As DNA, the CDR3 is TGTGCCTGGAGTGTACGCGGGACAGCAAAATATAATTCACCCCTCCACTTT.